This T cell receptor beta chain was recovered during a study of multiple sclerosis patients with progressive multifocal leukoencephalopathy. This table comes from immunoSEQ multiplex PCR, and its TCRdb copy is limited to in-frame clones, with some not included. This sample carries about 30,000 clones, around 85% of them seen once, and the ten largest clones take roughly 12%. V was clipped by 6 bases and J by 6 bases, with 12 bases between them. The CDR3 covers 14 residues. Germline CDR1 reads ENHRY; CDR2 reads SYGVKD. The time point was: time of PML onset. The receptor's source is a woman between 25 and 40 years old with progressive multifocal leukoencephalopathy. The material was PBMCs, obtained from a patient treated with natalizumab. This chain links TRBV10-3 with TRBJ1-6; possible D gene TRBD1, 6 bases. The CDR3 region has the DNA TGTGCCATCAGCCGGTCGGACAGTAATTCACCCCTCCACTTT. Protein sequence: CAISRSDSNSPLHF.